Below, one TCR beta chain is given with its context. Documented time point: patch test 2, 6 weeks after DPC sensitization. The treatment is: therapeutic diphenylcyclopropenone sensitization with weekly scalp DPC. This CDR3 contains 11 residues. Germline V CDR1 and CDR2: SQVTM, ANQGSEA. Trimming pared 7 bases from V and 3 bases from J, leaving 10 bases between. The sample comes from a study of human T cells and chemical hapten exposure. On the study more broadly: Weekly scalp doses of diphenylcyclopropenone were given to patients during the approximately 23-week study.

TCRdb used MiXCR to reprocess the RACE reads, holding one entry per CDR3 protein. The repertoire has around 99,000 distinct CDR3 sequences, 9.2% of them found once; the top ten carry about 3.4%. The sample here was whole blood, taken in connection with sensitization to the hapten diphenylcyclopropenone (DPC). This TCR was sampled from a woman between 35 and 50 years old with alopecia areata. Some clones in this sample may be carry-over from other donors' samples. V gene TRBV29-1 combines with J gene TRBJ2-7; D is ambiguous. This CDR3 is CSGTKGYEQYF. In DNA, the CDR3 is TGCAGCGGGACCAAGGGCTACGAGCAGTACTTC.